This T cell receptor beta chain was obtained from a study of OX40 agonist ivuxolimab in advanced cancers. The overall study: From about 23 to 85 years was the age range, with a mean of about 54 years, and roughly 80% were male. Whole-study results and caveats: Normalized T-cell clonal expansion was also low in some nonresponders. There was clonal expansion of CD4+ and CD8+ blood T cells by week 6 at 0.1 to 3.0 mg/kg. More expanded clones were seen, on average, in CD8+ T cells than in CD4+.

This CDR3 spans 16 amino acids. CDR1 and CDR2 (germline): KGHSH, LQKENI. Trimming stripped 3 bases from V and 0 bases from J, with 14 bases between. About this clone: Antigen: not known.

TCRdb's copy holds only in-frame clones and misses some; the assay was immunoSEQ multiplex PCR. The sample comprises tens of thousands of clones, 84% of which are singletons, and approximately 7% rests with the top ten. Specimen: CD4+ or CD8+ T cells sorted from blood, collected in a trial of the OX40 agonist ivuxolimab. The chain couples TRBV18 to TRBJ1-2, with D tentatively TRBD1 (5 bases). The TCR was taken from an adult with an advanced solid tumor such as melanoma, head and neck, liver or kidney cancer. This CDR3 is CASSPGTPNTNYGYTF. The CDR3 DNA is TGTGCCAGCTCACCTGGGACTCCGAATACTAACTATGGCTACACCTTC.